This TCR beta chain was found in a study of blood T cell repertoires in COVID-19. Overall study: Samples taken during acute and convalescent COVID-19 were collected in the United States, Italy and Spain. PBMCs, B-cell-depleted T cells, or T cells were the source of the cDNA or gDNA that made up the material.

The CDR3 runs to 13 residues. The ends lost 4 bases at V and 8 bases at J; junction bases unmatched: 6. Germline CDR1 SGHNT, CDR2 YYREEE (reference sequence). In the study's own analysis: Counts of nucleated cells, estimated from reference gene primer amplification, were obtained. The assay was immunoSEQ multiplex PCR, and TCRdb's table has in-frame clones only and misses some. That table is the source of V, J and clone size, and D and trimming were worked out from the DNA. The sample lists some 110,000 clones, 60% to 85% occurring once. The sample consisted of peripheral blood. V and J are TRBV5-4 and TRBJ1-5; 7 nucleotides line up with TRBD1. This TCR came from a man between 70 and 80 years old with acute or convalescent COVID-19. The DNA for the CDR3 is TGTGCCAGCAGCGCTGACAGGGAAGAGCCCCAGCATTTT. Protein: CASSADREEPQHF. Filled out from reference TRBV5-4 and TRBJ1-5, the complete variable domain reads ETGVTQSPTHLIKTRGQQVTLRCSSQSGHNTVSWYQQALGQGPQFIFQYYREEENGRGNFPPRFSGLQFPNYSSELNVNALELDDSALYLCASSADREEPQHFGDGTRLSIL.